The TCR beta chain described here comes from a study of graft-versus-host responses after intestinal transplantation. Looking at the study overall: Recipients uniformly received anti-thymocyte globulin induction, followed by tacrolimus and steroids for 3 to 4 years.

TCRdb's copy holds only in-frame clones and misses some; the assay was immunoSEQ multiplex PCR. The profile shows 75,000 to 100,000 clones, roughly 82% of them singletons. Germline CDR1 SQVTM, CDR2 ANQGSEA. This CDR3 region has 13 residues. V was trimmed by 2 bases and J by 11 bases, leaving 18 bases between them. Study outcomes and limitations: GvH clones surfaced in recipient marrow, some emerging earlier in ileum or blood.

This clone was recorded a few times. Its antigen is unidentified. The TCR comes from a human patient who received an intestinal transplant, so some T cells may come from the graft donor. Sequencing was performed on PBMCs, taken 255 days after intestinal transplant. The chain has TRBV29-1 and TRBJ1-1; D is possibly TRBD1 (5 bases). CDR3 in DNA: TGCAGCGTTGAAAAAGGAGGGTCGGGGGAGGCTTTCTTT. This encodes CSVEKGGSGEAFF.